One TCR beta chain is described in this entry. Profiling relied on immunoSEQ multiplex PCR, and the TCRdb table lists in-frame clones only, not all of them. Of some 100,000 clones in the sample, roughly 92% are singletons; the top ten hold about 1.3%. Germline assignment: CDR1 SGHRS and CDR2 YFSETQ. Trimming took 0 bases from V and 6 from J; bases not matched to a gene: 8. The CDR3 spans 15 residues. The source of the sample is a study of T cell changes during pregnancy in multiple sclerosis. The TCR was taken from a female donor with multiple sclerosis, enrolled in a pregnancy study. The starting material was peripheral blood, obtained in the second trimester of pregnancy. The V and J genes are TRBV5-1 and TRBJ1-2; 7 bases line up with TRBD1. CDR3 amino acids: CASSLALEGANGYTF. CDR3 coding DNA: TGCGCCAGCAGCTTGGCCCTGGAGGGGGCAAATGGCTACACCTTC. Complete variable domain (other parts from reference TRBV5-1 and TRBJ1-2): KAGVTQTPRYLIKTRGQQVTLSCSPISGHRSVSWYQQTPGQGLQFLFEYFSETQRNKGNFPGRFSGRQFSNSRSEMNVSTLELGDSALYLCASSLALEGANGYTFGSGTRLTVV.